The 18 T cell receptor beta chains reported below all come from one sample, sequenced in a study of technical replicates of blood from several donors. Only in-frame clones appear in the TCRdb table, and some are missing; sequencing was by immunoSEQ multiplex PCR. The data show 50,000 to 70,000 clones, with approximately 94% seen just once and 3% held by the top ten. The sequencing sample was made of PBMCs. The receptors were gathered from a human donor in good health. Some clones in this sample may be carry-over from other donors' samples.

This sequence joins TRBV25-1 and TRBJ1-1; D gene unclear. Germline V gene sequence: CDR1 MGHDK, CDR2 SYGVNS. The CDR3 extends over 14 amino acids. Trimming shortened V by 4 bases and J by 8 bases, and 17 bases separated the two germline ends. Here the CDR3 DNA reads TGTGCCAGCAGTGCCCCCACGGGGAGAAACGAAGCTTTCTTT. Translated, it gives CASSAPTGRNEAFF.

The chain employs TRBV2 and TRBJ2-3; 13 nucleotides agree with TRBD2. The germline gives CDR1 SNHLY, CDR2 FYNNEI. The CDR3 is made up of 16 amino acids. Trimming at V came to 6 bases and at J to 2 bases, leaving 5 bases not matched to a gene. The CDR3 is CASRRLAGGNTDTQYF. The DNA for the CDR3 is TGTGCCAGCAGGCGACTAGCGGGAGGAAACACAGATACGCAGTATTTT.

The V gene is TRBV21-1, the J gene TRBJ2-7; no DNA check was done on the table's D call, TRBD2. TRBV21-1 is assigned pseudogene status. The CDR3 totals 12 residues. The CDR3 sequence is CASSSREREQYF. The CDR3 bases are TGTGCCAGCAGCAGTAGGGAGAGGGAGCAGTACTTC.

This chain uses TRBV2 with TRBJ2-5; 8 nucleotides line up with TRBD1. This CDR3 has 14 amino acids. J lost 3 bases, V lost 3 bases, and 3 bases had no gene match. Germline CDR1 and CDR2: SNHLY and FYNNEI. CDR3 residues: CASSDDRGKETQYF. The CDR3 nucleotides are TGTGCCAGCAGTGACGACAGGGGAAAAGAGACCCAGTACTTC.

This chain joins TRBV6-5 and TRBJ2-7; 10 positions agree with TRBD1. The CDR3 has 14 residues. Losses at the gene ends were 4 bases for V and 12 bases for J; bases not matched to a gene: 12. Germline V gene lookup returns CDR1 MNHEY and CDR2 SVGAGI. The CDR3 reads CASSSNSDRGVRYF. DNA for the CDR3: TGTGCCAGCAGTTCCAACTCGGACAGGGGGGTTCGGTACTTC.

The genes are TRBV4-2 and TRBJ2-2; D is possibly TRBD2 (6 bases). Trimming left V 3 bases short and J 0 bases short, with 11 bases between. The CDR3 covers 16 residues. The germline gives CDR1 LGHNA, CDR2 YNFKEQ. In DNA, the CDR3 is TGTGCCAGCAGCCAGTTAGCGGAGCCGAACACCGGGGAGCTGTTTTTT. Protein product: CASSQLAEPNTGELFF.

The chain uses TRBV7-3 and TRBJ2-2; 7 bases align to TRBD2. Germline V gene sequence: CDR1 SGHTA, CDR2 FQGTGA. The length of the CDR3 is 16 residues. Trimming took 6 bases from V and 3 from J; bases not matched to a gene: 10. DNA of the CDR3: TGTGCCAGCAGTGTAACCGGCGGGGGAGACACCGGGGAGCTGTTTTTT. Translated, it gives CASSVTGGGDTGELFF.

The chain carries TRBV10-3 and TRBJ1-2; a weak D match, TRBD1 (5 bases). CDR3 length: 14 residues. V was clipped by 0 bases and J by 8 bases, with 13 bases between them. The germline V gene has CDR1 ENHRY and CDR2 SYGVKD. In DNA form, the CDR3 reads TGTGCCATCAGTGAGTCCCGAGGGGAGGAAGGCTACACCTTC. Its protein is CAISESRGEEGYTF.

The rearrangement links TRBV30 to TRBJ2-7; D remains ambiguous. This CDR3 spans 12 amino acids. Germline lookup yields CDR1 GTSNPN and CDR2 SVGIG (reference sequence). V lost 8 bases to trimming and J lost 0 bases, with 11 bases between them. The CDR3 spells CAASDFSYEQYF. CDR3 coding DNA: TGTGCCGCGTCCGACTTCTCCTACGAGCAGTACTTC.

The chain employs TRBV5-4 and TRBJ2-2, with TRBD2 matching over 11 bases. V lost 4 bases to trimming and J lost 4 bases; unmatched junction nucleotides: 3. The CDR3 is 15 amino acids. Germline V gene data show CDR1 as SGHNT and CDR2 as YYREEE (reference sequence). The CDR3 here is CASSTGLAGTGELFF. DNA of the CDR3: TGTGCCAGCAGCACCGGACTAGCGGGCACCGGGGAGCTGTTTTTT. The full variable domain, with the rest looked up from reference TRBV5-4 and TRBJ2-2, is ETGVTQSPTHLIKTRGQQVTLRCSSQSGHNTVSWYQQALGQGPQFIFQYYREEENGRGNFPPRFSGLQFPNYSSELNVNALELDDSALYLCASSTGLAGTGELFFGEGSRLTVL.

This clone was recorded only once. V gene TRBV6-1 combines with J gene TRBJ2-7; TRBD2 matches 13 bases. J was trimmed by 5 bases and V by 6 bases; bases with no gene match: 7. The germline V gene has CDR1 MNHNS and CDR2 SASEGT. The CDR3 length is 15 residues. The CDR3 coding sequence is TGTGCCAGCAGGGCCTGGACTAGCGGGAGTGACGAGCAGTACTTC. It codes for CASRAWTSGSDEQYF.

The J gene is TRBJ1-3, the V gene TRBV5-1, with no clear D. The germline V gene encodes CDR1 SGHRS and CDR2 YFSETQ. This CDR3 region has 15 residues. Trimming cost V 4 bases and J 0 bases, with 11 bases left between them. The CDR3 nucleotides are TGCGCCAGCAGCCCCTCTGGGAGCTCTGGAAACACCATATATTTT. It codes for CASSPSGSSGNTIYF.

The rearrangement uses TRBV5-1 and TRBJ2-2, with 8 bases fitting TRBD2. This CDR3 is built from 16 residues. Germline trimming cut 0 bases from V and 1 base from J; bases unmatched to any gene: 2. Per germline, CDR1 SGHRS and CDR2 YFSETQ. Here the CDR3 DNA reads TGCGCCAGCAGCTTGGCTCTAGCGGGGAACACCGGGGAGCTGTTTTTT. It yields the protein CASSLALAGNTGELFF.

The chain recombines TRBV5-6 with TRBJ1-1; D may be TRBD1 (6 bases). Germline assignment: CDR1 SGHDT and CDR2 YYEEEE. This CDR3 comprises 13 residues. V dropped 4 bases and J dropped 4 bases, with 11 bases sitting between them. The CDR3 here is CASSGQGLTEAFF. The CDR3 bases are TGTGCCAGCAGCGGTCAGGGGCTCACTGAAGCTTTCTTT. Full variable domain (remainder filled in from reference TRBV5-6 and TRBJ1-1): DAGVTQSPTHLIKTRGQQVTLRCSPKSGHDTVSWYQQALGQGPQFIFQYYEEEERQRGNFPDRFSGHQFPNYSSELNVNALLLGDSALYLCASSGQGLTEAFFGQGTRLTVV.

The chain carries TRBV7-2 and TRBJ2-7, with 9 bases matching TRBD1. The germline V gene encodes CDR1 SGHTA and CDR2 FQGNSA. With 5 bases clipped from V and 6 bases from J, the junction kept 8 bases outside the gene matches. The CDR3 loop spans 14 amino acids. Written as DNA, the CDR3 is TGTGCCAGCAGCCCCGGGACAGGGAGGGGCGAGCAGTACTTC. Translated: CASSPGTGRGEQYF.

This clone was picked up one time. This is likely a read error, given that the CDR3 carries no conserved phenylalanine or tryptophan at its end. It is unclear where the CDR3 begins or ends on the DNA, so no DNA is shown, and the CDR3 is as TCRdb lists it. V is TRBV6-4 and J is TRBJ2-6; TRBD2 was called by the table and not checked on the DNA. The CDR3 comprises 13 residues, both ends counted. The germline V gene encodes CDR1 MRHNA and CDR2 SNTAGT. CDR3 in amino acids: CASSGSGGPSGRE.

The CDR3 spells CASSSGQGNAQPQHF. The CDR3 DNA is TGTGCCAGCAGCTCAGGACAGGGGAACGCTCAGCCCCAGCATTTT. The chain has TRBV7-9 and TRBJ1-5; 9 bases line up with TRBD1. The CDR3 runs 15 residues. Germline CDR1 reads SEHNR; CDR2 reads FQNEAQ (reference sequence). Trimming at V came to 4 bases and at J to 6 bases, leaving 7 bases not matched to a gene.

The rearrangement joins TRBV29-1 to TRBJ1-2; D is ambiguous. The CDR3 has 16 residues. Trimming removed 4 bases at V and 3 bases at J, with 21 bases between. The germline CDR1 and CDR2 sequences are SQVTM and ANQGSEA. CDR3 amino acids: CSVGWRWSAEDYGYTF. DNA for the CDR3: TGCAGCGTTGGTTGGAGGTGGTCCGCTGAAGACTATGGCTACACCTTC.